Listed below are T cell receptor beta chains from one sample, sequenced in a study of Graves' ophthalmopathy and Graves' hyperthyroidism. TCRdb called the multiplex PCR reads again in MiXCR, with one record for every CDR3 protein. The sample lists about 700,000 distinct CDR3 sequences, about 38% seen once, with 3.3% in the top ten. The sequencing input was peripheral blood. These receptors all stem from an adult man with Graves' ophthalmopathy. CDR3s include the opening cysteine and the closing phenylalanine or tryptophan.

j_call: TRBJ2-7; v_call: TRBV14; cdr3_aa: CASSLWTSEQCF
j_call: TRBJ2-6; v_call: TRBV11-2; cdr3_aa: CASSLRNF
j_call: TRBJ1-1; v_call: TRBV5-1; cdr3_aa: CASSVQGSGGTEAFF
j_call: TRBJ1-2; v_call: TRBV12-3/TRBV12-4; cdr3_aa: CASSRGKPYGYTF
j_call: TRBJ2-7; v_call: TRBV10-3; cdr3_aa: CASRQDGDYEQYF
j_call: TRBJ1-1; v_call: TRBV9; cdr3_aa: CASSGQTGETEAFF
j_call: TRBJ2-5; v_call: TRBV29-1; cdr3_aa: CSGNSGETQYF
j_call: TRBJ1-3; v_call: TRBV2; cdr3_aa: CADGSGNTIYF
j_call: TRBJ1-5; v_call: TRBV19; cdr3_aa: CASSTGQAKNQPQHF
j_call: TRBJ2-7; v_call: TRBV20-1; cdr3_aa: CSARTSGRALLYEQYF
j_call: TRBJ1-4; v_call: TRBV5-5; cdr3_aa: CASSLDGLNEKLFF
j_call: TRBJ1-4; v_call: TRBV2; cdr3_aa: CASRAGTLGIEKLFF
j_call: TRBJ2-7; v_call: TRBV30; cdr3_aa: CAWSRGQVVEQYF
j_call: TRBJ1-5; v_call: TRBV12-3/TRBV12-4; cdr3_aa: CASSRQGVTGQPQHF
j_call: TRBJ2-1; v_call: TRBV12-3/TRBV12-4; cdr3_aa: CASSPPETPYNEQFF
j_call: TRBJ1-6; v_call: TRBV9; cdr3_aa: CASSEGSSPLHF
j_call: TRBJ1-6; v_call: TRBV20-1; cdr3_aa: CSFGPGTGIHF
j_call: TRBJ1-4; v_call: TRBV5-1; cdr3_aa: CASSQTGGFLATNEKLFF
j_call: TRBJ1-1; v_call: TRBV11-3; cdr3_aa: CASSFRFWTNNTEAFF
j_call: TRBJ2-5; v_call: TRBV10-3; cdr3_aa: CATSPSPETQYF
j_call: TRBJ2-7; v_call: TRBV25-1; cdr3_aa: CASSEYFQRAGVPYEQYF
j_call: TRBJ1-5; v_call: TRBV2; cdr3_aa: CASSPNRLNQPQHF
j_call: TRBJ1-2; v_call: TRBV29-1; cdr3_aa: CSVVVGTNYGYTF
j_call: TRBJ2-5; v_call: TRBV27; cdr3_aa: CASSNHRSTSGSPPQYF
j_call: TRBJ1-1; v_call: TRBV5-6; cdr3_aa: CASRHRFRGRNTEAFF
j_call: TRBJ1-2; v_call: TRBV10-3; cdr3_aa: CAISEGRQGMYGYTF
j_call: TRBJ1-5; v_call: TRBV6-1; cdr3_aa: CASKREDQPQHF
j_call: TRBJ1-2; v_call: TRBV7-2; cdr3_aa: CASSLGQALANYGYTF
j_call: TRBJ1-5; v_call: TRBV10-3; cdr3_aa: CASSEIQRASNQPQHF
j_call: TRBJ1-2; v_call: TRBV7-8; cdr3_aa: CASSLVGTEYGYTF
j_call: TRBJ1-6; v_call: TRBV7-9; cdr3_aa: CASGQWRSNSPLHF
j_call: TRBJ2-6; v_call: TRBV20-1; cdr3_aa: CSANRPPGTEAF
j_call: TRBJ1-1; v_call: TRBV5-1; cdr3_aa: CASREGRWTEAFF
j_call: TRBJ2-5; v_call: TRBV6-5; cdr3_aa: CASSSSGIETQYF
j_call: TRBJ1-2; v_call: TRBV30; cdr3_aa: CAWSRITAVFTF
j_call: TRBJ2-7; v_call: TRBV9; cdr3_aa: CASSGPDTGTGSYEQYF
j_call: TRBJ2-7; v_call: TRBV10-2; cdr3_aa: CASSAPGGTEQYF